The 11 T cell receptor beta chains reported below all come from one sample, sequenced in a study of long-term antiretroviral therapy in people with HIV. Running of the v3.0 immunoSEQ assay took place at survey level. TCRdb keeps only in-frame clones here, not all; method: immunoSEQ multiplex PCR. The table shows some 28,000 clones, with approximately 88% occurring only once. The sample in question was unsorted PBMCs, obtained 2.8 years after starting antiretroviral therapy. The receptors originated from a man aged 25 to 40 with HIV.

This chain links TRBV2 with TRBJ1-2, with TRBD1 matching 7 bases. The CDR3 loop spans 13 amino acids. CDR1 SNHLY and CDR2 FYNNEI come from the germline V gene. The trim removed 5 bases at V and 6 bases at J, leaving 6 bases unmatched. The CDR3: CASSRTGEDGYTF. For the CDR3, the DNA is TGTGCCAGCAGTCGAACAGGGGAAGATGGCTACACCTTC.

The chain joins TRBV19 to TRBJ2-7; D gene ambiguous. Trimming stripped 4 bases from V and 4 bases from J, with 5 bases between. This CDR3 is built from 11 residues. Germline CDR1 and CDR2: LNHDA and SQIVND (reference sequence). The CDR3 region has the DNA TGTGCCAGTAGTACCCATTACGAGCAGTACTTC. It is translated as CASSTHYEQYF.

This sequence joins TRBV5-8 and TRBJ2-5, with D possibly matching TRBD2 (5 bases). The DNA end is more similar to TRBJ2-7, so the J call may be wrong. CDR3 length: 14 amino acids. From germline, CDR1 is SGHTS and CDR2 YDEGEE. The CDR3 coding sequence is TGTGCCAGCAGCTTGGGGGTCGGGGTCTACGAGCAGTACTTC. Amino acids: CASSLGVGVYEQYF.

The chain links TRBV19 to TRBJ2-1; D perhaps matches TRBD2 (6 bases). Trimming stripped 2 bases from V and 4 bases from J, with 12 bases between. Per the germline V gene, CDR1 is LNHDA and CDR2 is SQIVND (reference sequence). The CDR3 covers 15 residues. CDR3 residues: CASSILPAGYNEQFF. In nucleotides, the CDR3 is TGTGCCAGTAGTATACTACCGGCGGGATACAATGAGCAGTTCTTC.

CDR3 nucleotides: TGTGCCAGCAGCTTAAGTCCGGGACAGTACAATGAGCAGTTCTTC. Its translation: CASSLSPGQYNEQFF. V and J are TRBV7-2 and TRBJ2-1; 7 nucleotides align to TRBD1. The CDR3 runs 15 residues. Germline CDR1 is SGHTA and CDR2 is FQGNSA. V shed 2 bases and J 4 bases; nucleotides not matched to a gene: 5.

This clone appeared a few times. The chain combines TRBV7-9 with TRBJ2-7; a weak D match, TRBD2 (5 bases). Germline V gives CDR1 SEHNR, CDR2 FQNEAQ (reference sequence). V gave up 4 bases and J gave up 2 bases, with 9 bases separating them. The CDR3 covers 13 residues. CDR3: CASSSDYTYEQYF. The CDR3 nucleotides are TGTGCCAGCAGCTCCGACTATACCTACGAGCAGTACTTC.

In DNA, the CDR3 is TGCGCCAGCAGCCAACTTCTTGGGAATACGCAGTATTTT. It translates to CASSQLLGNTQYF. The V gene is TRBV4-1, the J gene TRBJ2-3; D is ambiguous. The CDR3 length is 13 residues. Trimming shortened V by 2 bases and J by 7 bases, and 10 bases separated the two germline ends. Germline CDR1 is MGHRA and CDR2 is YSYEKL.

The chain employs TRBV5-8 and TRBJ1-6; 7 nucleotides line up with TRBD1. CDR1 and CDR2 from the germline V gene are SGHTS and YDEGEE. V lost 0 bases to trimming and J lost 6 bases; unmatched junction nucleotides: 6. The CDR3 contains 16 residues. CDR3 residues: CASSLAAGGGNSPLHF. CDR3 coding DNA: TGTGCCAGCAGCTTGGCAGCAGGGGGAGGTAATTCACCCCTCCACTTT.

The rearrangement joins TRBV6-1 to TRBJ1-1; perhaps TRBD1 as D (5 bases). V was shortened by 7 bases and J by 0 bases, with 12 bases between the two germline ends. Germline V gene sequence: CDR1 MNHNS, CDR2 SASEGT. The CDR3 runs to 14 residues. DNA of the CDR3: TGTGCCAGCATTCGGACAAACATGAACACTGAAGCTTTCTTT. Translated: CASIRTNMNTEAFF.

In nucleotides, the CDR3 is TGTGCCAGCAGACTAGGGGGGCGGCAGCCCCAGCATTTT. Protein product: CASRLGGRQPQHF. This chain connects TRBV6-5 to TRBJ1-5; the D gene is possibly TRBD1 (6 bases). Germline V gene lookup returns CDR1 MNHEY and CDR2 SVGAGI. Trimming stripped 6 bases from V and 7 bases from J, with 13 bases between. The CDR3 has 13 amino acids.

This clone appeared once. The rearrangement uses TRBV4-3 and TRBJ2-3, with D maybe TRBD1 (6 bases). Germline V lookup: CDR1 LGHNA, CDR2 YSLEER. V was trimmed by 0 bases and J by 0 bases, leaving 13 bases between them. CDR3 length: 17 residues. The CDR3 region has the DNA TGCGCCAGCAGCCAAGATTTAAGGGGGATTAGCACAGATACGCAGTATTTT. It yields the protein CASSQDLRGISTDTQYF.